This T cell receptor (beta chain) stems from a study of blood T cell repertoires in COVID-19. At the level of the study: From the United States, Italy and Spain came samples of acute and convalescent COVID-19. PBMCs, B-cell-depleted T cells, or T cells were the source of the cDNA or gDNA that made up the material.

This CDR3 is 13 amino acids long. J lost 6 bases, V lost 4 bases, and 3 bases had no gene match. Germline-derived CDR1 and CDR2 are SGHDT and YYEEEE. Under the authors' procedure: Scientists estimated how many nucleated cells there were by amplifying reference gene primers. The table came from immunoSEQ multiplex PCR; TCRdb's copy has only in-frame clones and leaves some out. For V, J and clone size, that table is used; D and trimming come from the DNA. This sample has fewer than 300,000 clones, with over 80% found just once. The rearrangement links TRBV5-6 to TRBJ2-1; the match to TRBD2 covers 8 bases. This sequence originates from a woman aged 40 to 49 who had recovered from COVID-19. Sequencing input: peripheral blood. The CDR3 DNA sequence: TGTGCCAGCAGCCCGGGAGGGGGCAATGAGCAGTTCTTC. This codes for CASSPGGGNEQFF.